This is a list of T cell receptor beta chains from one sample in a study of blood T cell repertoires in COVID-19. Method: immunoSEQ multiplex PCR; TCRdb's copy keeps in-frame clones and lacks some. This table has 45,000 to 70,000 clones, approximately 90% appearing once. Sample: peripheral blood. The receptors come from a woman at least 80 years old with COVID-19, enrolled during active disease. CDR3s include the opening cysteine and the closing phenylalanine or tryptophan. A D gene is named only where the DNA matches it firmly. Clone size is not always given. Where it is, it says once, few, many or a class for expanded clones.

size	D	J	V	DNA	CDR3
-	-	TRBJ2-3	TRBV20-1	TGCAGTGCCCTTCAGACAGATACGCAGTATTTT	CSALQTDTQYF
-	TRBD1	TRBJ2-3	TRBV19	TGTGCCAGTAGTATCTCCGGGACAGGCACAGATACGCAGTATTTT	CASSISGTGTDTQYF
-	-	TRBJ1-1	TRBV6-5	TGTGCCAGCAGGACAGGAGGCACTGAAGCTTTCTTT	CASRTGGTEAFF
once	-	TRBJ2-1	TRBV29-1	TGCAGCGTTAGCTCGACTAGCAATGAGCAGTTCTTC	CSVSSTSNEQFF
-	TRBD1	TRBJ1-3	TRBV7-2	TGTGCCAGCAGCCTCAGGGGGCTTGGGGGAAACACCATATATTTT	CASSLRGLGGNTIYF
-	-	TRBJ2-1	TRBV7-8	TGTGCCAGCAGCTTAGTAATGGGGGGGGCCCACAATGAGCAGTTCTTC	CASSLVMGGAHNEQFF
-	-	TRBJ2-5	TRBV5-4	TGTGCCAGCAGCCGGGATTCCGGAATGAGGGTGACCCAGTACTTC	CASSRDSGMRVTQYF
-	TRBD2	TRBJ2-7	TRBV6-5	TGTGCCAGCAGTTACTCGGGACTAGCTGGGAACGAGCAGTACTTC	CASSYSGLAGNEQYF
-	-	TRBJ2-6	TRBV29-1	TGCAGCGTTCCGGCGGTTGGGGCCAACGTCCTGACTTTC	CSVPAVGANVLTF
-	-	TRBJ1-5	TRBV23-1	TGCGCCAGCAGTCAAAAACAGTCCGATCAGCCCCAGCATTTT	CASSQKQSDQPQHF
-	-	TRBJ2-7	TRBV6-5	TGTGCCAGCAGTAGACAGAGTCAATACGAGCAGTACTTC	CASSRQSQYEQYF
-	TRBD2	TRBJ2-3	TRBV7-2	TGTGCCAGCAGCTCTTTTCGCGGGGGGAGGACAGATACGCAGTATTTT	CASSSFRGGRTDTQYF
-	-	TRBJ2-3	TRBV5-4	TGTGCCAGCAGCTTGGAGGGGGGGGCTCTAGATACGCAGTATTTT	CASSLEGGALDTQYF
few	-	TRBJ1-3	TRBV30	TGTGCCTGGACCAGCAGCGGGGCTGGTGGAAACACCATATATTTT	CAWTSSGAGGNTIYF
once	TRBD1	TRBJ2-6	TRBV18	TGTGCCAGCTCGCACACGACAGGGGCTGGGGCCAACGTCCTGACTTTC	CASSHTTGAGANVLTF
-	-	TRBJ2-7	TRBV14	TGTGCCAGCAGCCAAGATGTATCGTCCTACGAGCAGTACTTC	CASSQDVSSYEQYF
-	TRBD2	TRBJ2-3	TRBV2	TGTGCCAGCAGCAAGGGACTAGCGGGGGGCTGGGGCACAGATACGCAGTATTTT	CASSKGLAGGWGTDTQYF
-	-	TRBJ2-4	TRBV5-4	TGTGCCAGCAGCTTGCCCCCCGGGGACATTCAGTACTTC	CASSLPPGDIQYF
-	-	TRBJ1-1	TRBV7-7	TGTGCCAGCAGCTTAGCCGTCGGGACTGAAGCTTTCTTT	CASSLAVGTEAFF
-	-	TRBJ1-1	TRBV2	TGTGCCAGCAGTGAACAGGGGTTCCGCCTGAACACTGAAGCTTTCTTT	CASSEQGFRLNTEAFF
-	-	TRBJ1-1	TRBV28	TGTGCCAGCACCCTCGATCCTAGGACTGAAGCTTTCTTT	CASTLDPRTEAFF
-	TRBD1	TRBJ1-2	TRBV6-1	TGTGCCAGCAGTGACGACAGGGAGCTTGGCTACACCTTC	CASSDDRELGYTF
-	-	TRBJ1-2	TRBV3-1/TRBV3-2	TGTGCCAGCAGCCCGAGAGGGGGGGGCGGGTATGGCTACACCTTC	CASSPRGGGGYGYTF
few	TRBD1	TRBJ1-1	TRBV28	TGTGCCAGCAGTCAACAGGGGGAAGCTTTCTTT	CASSQQGEAFF
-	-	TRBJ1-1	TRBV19	TGTGCCAGTAGTATTCGGGAGGGAGGAACCACTGAAGCTTTCTTT	CASSIREGGTTEAFF
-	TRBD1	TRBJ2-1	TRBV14	TGTGCCAGCAATGTACAGGGGGCCGGTGAGCAGTTCTTC	CASNVQGAGEQFF
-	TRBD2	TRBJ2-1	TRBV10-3	TGTGCCATCAGATCCGGGACTAGCGGGGGTATTGAGCAGTTCTTC	CAIRSGTSGGIEQFF
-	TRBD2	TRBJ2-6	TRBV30	TGTGCCTGGAAGCGGGGGTACTCTGGGGCCAACGTCCTGACTTTC	CAWKRGYSGANVLTF
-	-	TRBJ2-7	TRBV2	TGTGCCAGCAGGACCCAGGGTTCCTACGAGCAGTACTTC	CASRTQGSYEQYF
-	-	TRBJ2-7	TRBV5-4	TGTGCCAGCAGCTTGGGTTCGGTTAGGAGGAACGAGCAGTACTTC	CASSLGSVRRNEQYF
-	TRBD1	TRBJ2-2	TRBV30	TGTGCCTGGAGTACAGCCGGGACAGCGAACACCGGGGAGCTGTTTTTT	CAWSTAGTANTGELFF
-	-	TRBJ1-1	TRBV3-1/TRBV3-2	TGTGCCAGCAGCCTTTATCTCCAGACAGCGAACACTGAAGCTTTCTTT	CASSLYLQTANTEAFF
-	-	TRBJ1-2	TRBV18	TGTGCCAGCTCACCACTTCAGGGCGGTGGGTATGGCTACACCTTC	CASSPLQGGGYGYTF
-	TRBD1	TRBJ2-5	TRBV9	TGTGCCAGCAGCGTAGGGGGCAGGGGGGAGACCCAGTACTTC	CASSVGGRGETQYF
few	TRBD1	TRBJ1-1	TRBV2	TGTGCCAGCAGTGCACAGGGGTTGTTCGAAGCTTTCTTT	CASSAQGLFEAFF
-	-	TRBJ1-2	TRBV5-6	TGTGCCAGCAGCACCGGTTTGGGGGGTAACTATGGCTACACCTTC	CASSTGLGGNYGYTF
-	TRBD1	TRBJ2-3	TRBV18	TGTGCCAGCTCACCACCCGGGACAGTAAGCACAGATACGCAGTATTTT	CASSPPGTVSTDTQYF
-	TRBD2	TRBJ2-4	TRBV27	TGTGCCAGCAACAAACCGGGGGGGCGGAACATTCAGTACTTC	CASNKPGGRNIQYF
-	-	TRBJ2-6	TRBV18	TGTGCCAGCTCATTACTAGCCCCCTCTGGGGCCAACGTCCTGACTTTC	CASSLLAPSGANVLTF
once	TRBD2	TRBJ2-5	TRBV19	TGTGCCAGTAGTAGCGGGGGGGCGGTAGAGACCCAGTACTTC	CASSSGGAVETQYF
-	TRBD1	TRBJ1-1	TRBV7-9	TGTGCCAGCAGCCCGGACAGGGACCCTTTGGCCACTGAAGCTTTCTTT	CASSPDRDPLATEAFF
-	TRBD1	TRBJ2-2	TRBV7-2	TGTGCCAGCAGCTTCGTTCCGGGACAGGGGTACACCGGGGAGCTGTTTTTT	CASSFVPGQGYTGELFF
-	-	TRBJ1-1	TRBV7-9	TGTGCCAGCAGCTTGGGGGGAGAGGGGTCGGCCACTGAAGCTTTCTTT	CASSLGGEGSATEAFF
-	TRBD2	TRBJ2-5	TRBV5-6	TGTGCCAGCAGCTTAGTCAGCGGGGGGCCCGGGAGGGAGACCCAGTACTTC	CASSLVSGGPGRETQYF
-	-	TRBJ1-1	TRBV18	TGTGCCAGCTCACCCATCAGAAGGAACACTGAAGCTTTCTTT	CASSPIRRNTEAFF
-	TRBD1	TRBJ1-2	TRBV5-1	TGCGCCAGCAGCGGGACAGATTATGGCTACACCTTC	CASSGTDYGYTF
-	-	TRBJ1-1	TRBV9	TGTGCCAGCAGCACCGAGCATCAACCTTTGAACACTGAAGCTTTCTTT	CASSTEHQPLNTEAFF
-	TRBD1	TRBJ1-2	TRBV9	TGTGCCAGCAGTCCTGAGGGACAGGGCTACTATGGCTACACCTTC	CASSPEGQGYYGYTF
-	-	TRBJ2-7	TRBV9	TGTGCCAGCAGCGTAGGGGCGGAGCAGGGCGAGCAGTACTTC	CASSVGAEQGEQYF
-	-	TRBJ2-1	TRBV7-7	TGTGCTAGCAGCTTAGGGGGGCAGGGGTTTGAGCAGTTCTTC	CASSLGGQGFEQFF
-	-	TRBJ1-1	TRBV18	TGTGCCAGCTCACCGTTCGCGGGGGGCAGGAACACTGAAGCTTTCTTT	CASSPFAGGRNTEAFF
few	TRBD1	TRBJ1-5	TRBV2	TGTGCCAGCAGTTCCGACAGGGGAGAGCAGCCCCAGCATTTT	CASSSDRGEQPQHF
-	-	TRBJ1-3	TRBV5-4	TGTGCCAGCAGCTTAGGAGGGGGGGAGCTCTCTGGAAACACCATATATTTT	CASSLGGGELSGNTIYF
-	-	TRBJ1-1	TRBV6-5	TGTGCCAGCAGTTACTCATTCCAGACTGAAGCTTTCTTT	CASSYSFQTEAFF
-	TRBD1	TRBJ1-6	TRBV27	TGTGCCAGCAGTCTTGTCCCGGGACAGGGTTCCCGATCACCCCTCCACTTT	CASSLVPGQGSRSPLHF
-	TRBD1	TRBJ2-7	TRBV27	TGTGCCAGCAGTGCGGACAGGGGGCGATACGAGCAGTACTTC	CASSADRGRYEQYF
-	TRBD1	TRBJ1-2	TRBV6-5	TGTGCCAGCTCAATCCAGGGGGGCTATGGCTACACCTTC	CASSIQGGYGYTF
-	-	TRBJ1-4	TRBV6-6	TGTGCCAGCAGCCCGACAGTGATCAATGAAAAACTGTTTTTT	CASSPTVINEKLFF
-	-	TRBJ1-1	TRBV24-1	TGTGCCACCAGTGATTACGGTAGGGGCCACAGAAAGGGGAACACTGAAGCTTTCTTT	CATSDYGRGHRKGNTEAFF
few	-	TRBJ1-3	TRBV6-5	TGTGCCAGCTTCAGGGGAGTTGGAAACACCATATATTTT	CASFRGVGNTIYF